This TCR beta chain was identified during a study of T-cell memory formation after mild COVID-19. This clonotype was recorded at least ten times. Germline V CDR1 and CDR2: GTSNPN, SVGIG (reference sequence). V dropped 4 bases and J dropped 6 bases, with 19 bases sitting between them. The CDR3 runs to 15 residues. One entry per CDR3 protein, called by TCRdb with MiXCR from the 5' RACE reads. Seen here are 65,000 to 95,000 distinct CDR3 sequences, roughly 13% observed once, and the top ten hold less than 45%. The chain carries TRBV30 and TRBJ1-5; possibly TRBD1 for D (6 bases). Sequencing was done on a sample of PBMCs or a T cell subset sorted from them (not recorded which). The TCR sequence derives from a man aged 18-30 years who had mild COVID-19 (a few samples of this study predate the infection). Cell type and time point are not known. CDR3 amino acids: CAWTEGHWGGQPQHF. The CDR3 nucleotides read TGTGCCTGGACCGAGGGACATTGGGGGGGTCAGCCCCAGCATTTT.